What follows are 15 T cell receptor beta chains derived from one specimen sequenced in a study of Ad26.COV2.S vaccination and SARS-CoV-2 variants. Clones were sequenced by immunoSEQ multiplex PCR, and TCRdb holds only the in-frame ones, with some missing. The repertoire has around 300,000 clones, 86% of them found once; the top ten carry about 10%. The sample's treatment: 15 to 20 received Ad26.COV2.S at low or high dose, single or two shots; 5 received placebo; per-sample allocation not given. The samples date from day 63 after the first vaccine or placebo injection. The material was peripheral blood, obtained in a trial of Ad26.COV2.S vaccine versus placebo. These receptors all come from a person aged 18-60 years who received the Ad26.COV2.S COVID-19 vaccine or a placebo.

This clone was seen once. Written as DNA, the CDR3 is TGTGCCAGCAGCTTAGCCCCCGGGGACGCCGACGGTACTGAAGCTTTCTTT. This encodes CASSLAPGDADGTEAFF. The chain couples TRBV7-2 to TRBJ1-1; D possibly corresponds to TRBD1 (5 bases). Germline loops: CDR1 SGHTA, CDR2 FQGNSA. Trimming removed 0 bases at V and 5 bases at J, with 19 bases between. The length of the CDR3 is 17 residues.

This sequence joins TRBV4-3 and TRBJ2-5, with D tentatively TRBD2 (6 bases). The V end lost 3 bases, the J end lost 2 bases, and 13 bases lay between the germline ends. The germline V gene has CDR1 LGHNA and CDR2 YSLEER. This CDR3 has 15 amino acids. CDR3 loop: CASSHHRDLQETQYF. The CDR3 DNA reads as TGCGCCAGCAGCCACCACCGGGACTTGCAAGAGACCCAGTACTTC.

This chain uses TRBV28 with TRBJ1-4, with D uncertain. Trimming left V 3 bases short and J 8 bases short, with 19 bases between. CDR3 length equals 16 residues. Germline CDR1 reads MDHEN; CDR2 reads SYDVKM. The CDR3 region has the DNA TGTGCCAGCAGTTTGATGACGGGAAGGTTGGTAGAAAAACTGTTTTTT. Translated: CASSLMTGRLVEKLFF.

The rearrangement uses TRBV6-5 and TRBJ2-7; TRBD1 or TRBD2 may be the D gene (5 bases each). V lost 8 bases to trimming and J lost 6 bases, with 17 bases between them. The CDR3 runs to 13 residues. In germline, CDR1 is MNHEY, CDR2 SVGAGI. CDR3 residues: CASRGGHPLEQYF. The CDR3, as DNA: TGTGCCAGCCGGGGCGGACACCCTCTCGAGCAGTACTTC.

The chain has TRBV27 and TRBJ1-2; D perhaps matches TRBD1 (6 bases). V was cut by 1 base and J by 4 bases, with 13 bases left in between. CDR1 is MNHEY and CDR2 is SMNVEV in the germline V gene (reference sequence). The CDR3 consists of 15 residues. DNA of the CDR3: TGTGCCAGCAGTTTATACGGGGGCGAGGGCTATGGCTACACCTTC. Its protein product is CASSLYGGEGYGYTF.

The chain uses TRBV11-3 and TRBJ2-7; D is tentatively TRBD1 or TRBD2 (6 bases each). This CDR3 comprises 12 residues. V lost 8 bases and J lost 3, with 11 bases in between. The V gene's germline CDR1 is SGHNT and CDR2 YENEEA. CDR3 DNA: TGTGCCAGCTCGGGGGCGGGCTACGAGCAGTACTTC. Translation: CASSGAGYEQYF.

The CDR3 sequence is CASSQDEGASYEQYF. DNA for the CDR3: TGTGCCAGCAGCCAAGATGAGGGAGCGTCCTACGAGCAGTACTTC. This chain uses TRBV4-2 with TRBJ2-7; possibly TRBD2 for D (5 bases). CDR3 size: 15 residues. Germline lookup yields CDR1 LGHNA and CDR2 YNFKEQ. Trimming shortened V by 0 bases and J by 1 base, and 10 bases separated the two germline ends.

The chain couples TRBV28 to TRBJ2-5; 10 bases fit TRBD1. Germline V gives CDR1 MDHEN, CDR2 SYDVKM. The CDR3 consists of 15 residues. With 2 bases clipped from V and 5 bases from J, the junction kept 5 bases outside the gene matches. CDR3 sequence reads: CASSLLTGGEETQYF. The CDR3 DNA reads as TGTGCCAGCAGTTTACTGACAGGGGGCGAGGAGACCCAGTACTTC.

The CDR3 DNA follows: TGTGCCAGCAGCTTAAGTCGGCTCTATGGCTACACCTTC. Translation gives CASSLSRLYGYTF. The gene calls are TRBV11-2 and TRBJ1-2; D is uncertain. With 2 bases removed from V and 4 bases from J, the gap between germline ends came to 8 bases. The germline gives CDR1 SGHAT, CDR2 FQNNGV. This CDR3 has 13 residues.

In this sample, this clone turned up a few times. The rearrangement joins TRBV10-3 to TRBJ1-2; 11 bases are shared with TRBD1. V dropped 10 bases and J dropped 2; count of bases not matched to a gene: 9. Germline CDR1 ENHRY, CDR2 SYGVKD. The CDR3 is made up of 15 amino acids. CDR3 sequence: CATRDRGNSNYGYTF. CDR3 bases: TGTGCCACCCGGGACAGGGGGAACTCAAACTATGGCTACACCTTC.

The rearrangement uses TRBV11-2 and TRBJ1-4; D remains unclear. CDR3 size: 16 residues. Between the trimmed V and J ends, which lost 0 bases and 3 bases, there was a span of 11 bases. The germline gives CDR1 SGHAT, CDR2 FQNNGV. The CDR3 DNA follows: TGTGCCAGCAGCTTAGAGATCAGCGGATCTAATGAAAAACTGTTTTTT. This gives the protein CASSLEISGSNEKLFF.

The chain links TRBV28 to TRBJ1-4; no clear D. The V gene lost 6 bases and the J gene lost 8 bases, with 10 bases spanning the gap. Germline assignment: CDR1 MDHEN and CDR2 SYDVKM. The CDR3 consists of 12 residues. The CDR3 DNA follows: TGTGCCAGCAGCCTGACCGTCGAAAAACTGTTTTTT. The encoded protein is CASSLTVEKLFF.

The chain carries TRBV19 and TRBJ2-5, with D possibly matching TRBD1 (5 bases). V was cut by 5 bases and J by 6 bases, with 13 bases left in between. Per germline, CDR1 LNHDA and CDR2 SQIVND (reference sequence). CDR3 length: 13 amino acids. The chain's CDR3 is CASSSQGPQTQYF. CDR3 in DNA: TGTGCCAGTAGTTCCCAGGGTCCGCAGACCCAGTACTTC.

The J gene is TRBJ1-5, the V gene TRBV15, with D possibly TRBD1 on 6 matching bases. The V end was cut by 5 bases, the J end by 2 bases, with 19 bases between. The CDR3 runs to 17 residues. The germline V gene encodes CDR1 LNHNV and CDR2 YYDKDF (reference sequence). The chain's CDR3 is CATSARNRAEGNQPQHF. CDR3 sequence (DNA): TGTGCCACCAGCGCTCGAAACAGGGCAGAGGGCAATCAGCCCCAGCATTTT.

V usage is TRBV7-3 and J usage is TRBJ1-1, with a weak D call TRBD1 (6 bases). The CDR3 sequence is 15 residues long. Germline CDR1 reads SGHTA; CDR2 reads FQGTGA. V dropped 4 bases and J dropped 4 bases, with 16 bases sitting between them. CDR3 in amino acids: CASSSTGSRGTEAFF. The CDR3, as DNA: TGTGCCAGCAGCTCGACAGGTTCTCGGGGCACTGAAGCTTTCTTT.